The 20 T cell receptor beta chains below come from one sample, sequenced in a study of cytomegalovirus exposure and HLA in healthy donors. With 60 Vbeta and 13 Jbeta primers, the PCR was carried out. Profiling relied on immunoSEQ multiplex PCR, and the TCRdb table lists in-frame clones only, not all of them. The sample carries around 180,000 clones, about 90% recorded once. Sequenced sample: PBMCs. All receptors derive from a girl under three years old in good health and CMV-seronegative.

The V call is TRBV18, the J call TRBJ2-1; 9 bases line up with TRBD2. CDR3 size: 15 residues. Trimming cost V 3 bases and J 10 bases; bases outside gene matches: 10. The germline V gene has CDR1 KGHSH and CDR2 LQKENI. The CDR3 here is CASSPGGTSPREQFF. The CDR3, as DNA: TGTGCCAGCTCACCCGGCGGGACTAGCCCCAGGGAGCAGTTCTTC.

The chain has TRBV9 and TRBJ2-1; D is uncertain. Germline-derived CDR1 and CDR2 are SGDLS and YYNGEE. The CDR3 sequence is 13 residues long. V was cut by 5 bases and J by 2 bases, with 8 bases left in between. The DNA of the CDR3 is TGTGCCAGCAGTAATCGTCCCTACAATGAGCAGTTCTTC. Its translation: CASSNRPYNEQFF.

The chain links TRBV13 to TRBJ2-5, with unresolved D. Deletions cut 2 bases from V and 0 bases from J, with 7 bases between. The germline V gene encodes CDR1 PRHDT and CDR2 FYEKMQ (reference sequence). This CDR3 has 14 amino acids. As DNA, the CDR3 is TGTGCCAGCAGCTTACCGGAGTACCAAGAGACCCAGTACTTC. Translated: CASSLPEYQETQYF. Combining the CDR3 with reference TRBV13 and TRBJ2-5 gives the whole variable domain AAGVIQSPRHLIKEKRETATLKCYPIPRHDTVYWYQQGPGQDPQFLISFYEKMQSDKGSIPDRFSAQQFSDYHSELNMSSLELGDSALYFCASSLPEYQETQYFGPGTRLLVL.

The chain employs TRBV4-1 and TRBJ1-6, with TRBD1 as a possible D gene (6 bases). The ends were cut back, 4 bases at V and 6 bases at J, with 10 bases in the middle. The length of the CDR3 is 14 residues. Germline lookup yields CDR1 MGHRA and CDR2 YSYEKL. The CDR3 here is CASSPGQFNSPLHF. The CDR3 DNA reads as TGCGCCAGCAGCCCAGGACAGTTTAATTCACCCCTCCACTTT.

This clone showed up just once. This chain joins TRBV15 and TRBJ1-4; TRBD1 is a possible D gene (5 bases). In germline, CDR1 is LNHNV, CDR2 YYDKDF (reference sequence). The CDR3 runs 15 residues. Trimming stripped 6 bases from V and 8 bases from J, with 19 bases between. The CDR3 is CATRRSRQGEEKLFF. CDR3 sequence (DNA): TGTGCCACCAGAAGGAGTCGGCAGGGTGAAGAAAAACTGTTTTTT.

In this sample, this clone turned up a few times. This chain joins TRBV7-2 and TRBJ2-1; 7 nucleotides agree with TRBD1. Germline V gives CDR1 SGHTA, CDR2 FQGNSA. The CDR3 runs 17 residues. V lost 2 bases and J lost 7; bases outside the gene matches: 14. For the CDR3, the DNA is TGTGCCAGCAGCTTAAGGCCGCGCCCAGGGACAGAGAATGAGCAGTTCTTC. Its translation is CASSLRPRPGTENEQFF.

The chain has TRBV5-4 and TRBJ2-5; possibly TRBD2 for D (5 bases). The CDR3 is made up of 14 amino acids. The germline gives CDR1 SGHNT, CDR2 YYREEE (reference sequence). Trimming cost V 0 bases and J 4 bases, with 10 bases left between them. CDR3 residues: CASSLGAGGETQYF. Written as DNA, the CDR3 is TGTGCCAGCAGCTTGGGTGCGGGTGGAGAGACCCAGTACTTC.

This chain's CDR3 is CASSQESAPNTGELFF. The CDR3 DNA reads as TGCGCCAGCAGCCAAGAATCAGCGCCAAACACCGGGGAGCTGTTTTTT. The gene calls are TRBV4-1 and TRBJ2-2; unclear D gene. The CDR3 runs 16 residues. Trimming removed 0 bases from V and 2 bases from J, with 10 bases in between. Germline CDR1 is MGHRA and CDR2 is YSYEKL.

CDR3 region: CASSLRGTSSYNEQFF. CDR3 bases: TGTGCCAGCAGCTTACGGGGGACGAGCTCCTACAATGAGCAGTTCTTC. This chain links TRBV5-5 with TRBJ2-1; D possibly corresponds to TRBD2 (6 bases). Between the trimmed V and J ends, which lost 2 bases and 0 bases, there was a span of 12 bases. CDR3 length equals 16 residues. CDR1 and CDR2 from the germline V gene are SGHKS and YYEKEE (reference sequence). Full variable domain (remainder filled in from reference TRBV5-5 and TRBJ2-1): DAGVTQSPTHLIKTRGQQVTLRCSPISGHKSVSWYQQVLGQGPQFIFQYYEKEERGRGNFPDRFSARQFPNYSSELNVNALLLGDSALYLCASSLRGTSSYNEQFFGPGTRLTVL.

The chain joins TRBV9 to TRBJ2-5, with a possible D match to TRBD2 (6 bases). Germline CDR1 reads SGDLS; CDR2 reads YYNGEE. Trimming took off 3 bases at V and 5 bases at J, with 26 bases between the two ends. The CDR3 contains 18 residues. CDR3: CASSADGRVRERGETQYF. CDR3 sequence (DNA): TGTGCCAGCAGCGCCGACGGGCGAGTTCGAGAACGGGGGGAGACCCAGTACTTC.

This clone was seen only a few times. This chain uses TRBV11-2 with TRBJ1-6; D not resolved. Germline CDR1 and CDR2: SGHAT and FQNNGV. This CDR3 spans 13 amino acids. Trimming removed 1 base at V and 7 bases at J, with 5 bases between. CDR3 protein: CASSLGGNSPLHF. The CDR3, as DNA: TGTGCCAGCAGCTTAGGAGGGAATTCACCCCTCCACTTT.

The sample holds a few counts of this clone. The gene calls are TRBV6-5 and TRBJ1-1; 8 nucleotides match TRBD1. The germline V gene encodes CDR1 MNHEY and CDR2 SVGAGI. Germline trimming cut 4 bases from V and 5 bases from J; bases unmatched to any gene: 9. The CDR3 is 15 amino acids. The CDR3 sequence: CASSLSRQGSTEAFF. For the CDR3, the DNA is TGTGCCAGCAGTTTGAGTAGACAGGGGAGTACTGAAGCTTTCTTT.

The V call is TRBV15, the J call TRBJ1-3, with 7 positions matching TRBD1. With V trimmed by 6 bases and J by 4 bases, 9 bases remained unmatched. This CDR3 has 15 amino acids. Germline V gene sequence: CDR1 LNHNV, CDR2 YYDKDF (reference sequence). CDR3 residues: CATSTIDREGNTIYF. The CDR3, as DNA: TGTGCCACCAGTACTATAGACAGGGAAGGAAACACCATATATTTT.

The chain carries TRBV15 and TRBJ2-1; 11 bases match TRBD2. V lost 4 bases and J lost 7; bases outside the gene matches: 6. The CDR3 covers 15 residues. The germline V gene has CDR1 LNHNV and CDR2 YYDKDF (reference sequence). This CDR3 reads CATSNTSGRRNEQFF. CDR3 bases: TGTGCCACCAGCAACACTAGCGGGAGAAGGAATGAGCAGTTCTTC.

The rearrangement links TRBV11-3 to TRBJ2-5; 7 bases align to TRBD2. The J call is doubtful: the DNA matches TRBJ2-7 better. Germline loops: CDR1 SGHNT, CDR2 YENEEA. This CDR3 comprises 14 residues. Here the CDR3 DNA reads TGTGCCAGCAGCTCCGGCGGGGGTTCCGACGAGCAGTACTTC. Translating gives CASSSGGGSDEQYF.

The genes are TRBV27 and TRBJ2-2, with D possibly matching TRBD1 (6 bases). Between the trimmed V and J ends, which lost 3 bases and 6 bases, there was a span of 8 bases. CDR1 is MNHEY and CDR2 is SMNVEV in the germline V gene (reference sequence). This CDR3 comprises 13 residues. The DNA of the CDR3 is TGTGCCAGCAGTTTTGGGGGCCCCGGGGAGCTGTTTTTT. The encoded protein is CASSFGGPGELFF.

CDR3 loop: CASSQSVLRETQYF. The DNA for the CDR3 is TGCGCCAGCAGCCAATCGGTTTTGAGGGAGACCCAGTACTTC. This sequence joins TRBV4-1 and TRBJ2-5; D is uncertain. The V end was cut by 2 bases, the J end by 5 bases, with 12 bases between. The germline CDR1 and CDR2 sequences are MGHRA and YSYEKL. CDR3 size: 14 residues.

This rearrangement joins TRBV5-6 to TRBJ2-3; D possibly corresponds to TRBD2 (6 bases). V shed 4 bases and J shed 0 bases, with 18 bases lying between them. Germline V lookup: CDR1 SGHDT, CDR2 YYEEEE. The CDR3 has 17 amino acids. The CDR3 protein is CASSRGIGGSSTDTQYF. CDR3 sequence (DNA): TGTGCCAGCAGCCGCGGGATAGGAGGGTCTAGCACAGATACGCAGTATTTT.

The sample holds one count of this clone. The chain links TRBV6-5 to TRBJ1-1; unclear D gene. The CDR3 is made up of 15 amino acids. V lost 2 bases, J lost 1 base, and 11 bases lay in between. Germline CDR1 and CDR2: MNHEY and SVGAGI. CDR3 residues: CASSYRTRRNTEAFF. CDR3 nucleotides: TGTGCCAGCAGTTACAGAACCCGCAGGAACACTGAAGCTTTCTTT.

J is TRBJ2-7 and V is TRBV2; unclear D gene. The CDR3 totals 14 residues. Germline loops: CDR1 SNHLY, CDR2 FYNNEI. Trimming cost V 8 bases and J 2 bases, with 16 bases left between them. CDR3 region: CASEAPNFPYEQYF. CDR3 in DNA: TGTGCCAGCGAGGCCCCAAACTTCCCCTACGAGCAGTACTTC.